A selection of T cell receptor beta chains follows, all from one sample in a study of Graves' ophthalmopathy and Graves' hyperthyroidism. Each CDR3 protein gets one entry after TCRdb re-called the multiplex PCR reads with MiXCR. This table holds 660,000 or so distinct CDR3 sequences, roughly two fifths found once. The source material was peripheral blood. These receptors originate from an adult man with Graves' ophthalmopathy. CDR3s leave out the opening cysteine and the closing phenylalanine or tryptophan. The order of the fields is V gene, CDR3 protein.

>TRBV5-1
ASSSRTGLQETQY
>TRBV29-1
SAGGFRSGKETQY
>TRBV4-3
ASSQGVSGNTIY
>TRBV10-2
ASSSSAAGNQPQH
>TRBV2
ASSPAIRSSYEQY
>TRBV9
ASSVSGGAAEAF
>TRBV4-1
ASSRGGTGSATNEKLF
>TRBV12-5
ASDQPGQGRETQY
>TRBV10-3
AISEGPGQDSPLH
>TRBV19
ASRTGTALTEAF
>TRBV7-2
ASSLRSGNQPQH
>TRBV11-2
ASSQDSTSPYEQY
>TRBV6-6
ASSAQTGGQSPLH
>TRBV7-9
ASSQDRDSSSYEQY
>TRBV10-3
AISESGSVTTGGDQPQH
>TRBV11-1
ASNKNSPDSYEQY
>TRBV10-3
ATNKGALTEAF
>TRBV9
ASGGTSGGSYQETQY
>TRBV29-1
SVGQGARGYT
>TRBV29-1
SVIGREGLNEQY
>TRBV25-1
ASFSMTGTSGYT
>TRBV24-1
ATSERGGNEKLF
>TRBV29-1
SVPKYDRYTGELF
>TRBV10-3
AKAGGSYEQY
>TRBV12-3/TRBV12-4
ASSLLVRMGTGIPPLH
>TRBV25-1
ASSARGLLQPQH
>TRBV6-1
ASGHGGRERDTEAF
>TRBV7-2
ASSRNTGISQETQY
>TRBV29-1
SVEGWTVQETQY
>TRBV7-2
ASSQDPTGSPQPQH
>TRBV20-1
SAQISYNEQF
>TRBV7-2
ASSFRQVSNTEAF
>TRBV25-1
ASSLAGGPIGELF
>TRBV19
ASIDGRGPEAF
>TRBV5-1
ASIVQGAQETQY
>TRBV27
ASSKTGPQTQY
>TRBV5-1
ASSLDVVIRNSPLH
>TRBV25-1
ASSGSGRDQPQH
>TRBV10-3
AISDFPFGTKNTEAF
>TRBV27
ASSLWERGRSSYEQY
>TRBV20-1
SARVLGLAGVFETQY
>TRBV10-3
ASSYSSVFGPLDTGELF
>TRBV11-1
ASSPDRPYQPQH
>TRBV7-9
ASILEVEANTGELF
>TRBV6-1
ASSGTPGTGGEKLF
>TRBV5-1
ASSLGQNEKLF
>TRBV2
ASSQLAAPYEQY
>TRBV20-1
SATPPGQPSEGYT
>TRBV10-3
AISESPGDNSPLH
>TRBV20-1
SARDEGLWTEAF
>TRBV6-6
ASILGQGASTEAF
>TRBV7-3
ASSLISGYGYT
>TRBV7-8
ASSLEAGINVLT